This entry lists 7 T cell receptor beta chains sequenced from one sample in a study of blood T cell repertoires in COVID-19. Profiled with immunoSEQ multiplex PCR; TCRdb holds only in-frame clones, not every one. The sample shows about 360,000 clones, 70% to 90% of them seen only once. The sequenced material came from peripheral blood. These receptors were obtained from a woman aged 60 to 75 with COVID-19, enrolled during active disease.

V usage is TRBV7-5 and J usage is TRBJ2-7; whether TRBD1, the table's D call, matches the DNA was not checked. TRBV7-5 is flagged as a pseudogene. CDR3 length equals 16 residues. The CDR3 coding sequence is TGTGTCAGAAGCTTAGCGCCGGCAGGGGCCTCCTACGAGCAGTACTTC. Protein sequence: CVRSLAPAGASYEQYF.

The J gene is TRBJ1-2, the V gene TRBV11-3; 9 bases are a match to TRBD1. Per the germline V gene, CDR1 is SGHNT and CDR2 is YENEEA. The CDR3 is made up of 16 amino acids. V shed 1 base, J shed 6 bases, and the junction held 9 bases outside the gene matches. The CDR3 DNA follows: TGTGCCAGCAGCTTAGGAGTTGTGGGACAGGGAGATGGCTACACCTTC. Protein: CASSLGVVGQGDGYTF.

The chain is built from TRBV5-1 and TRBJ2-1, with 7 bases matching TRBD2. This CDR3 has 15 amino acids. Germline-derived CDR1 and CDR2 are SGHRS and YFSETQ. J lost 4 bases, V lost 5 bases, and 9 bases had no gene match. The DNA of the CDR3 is TGCGCCAGCAGACAGAGCGGGGTTTCGTACAATGAGCAGTTCTTC. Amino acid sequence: CASRQSGVSYNEQFF.

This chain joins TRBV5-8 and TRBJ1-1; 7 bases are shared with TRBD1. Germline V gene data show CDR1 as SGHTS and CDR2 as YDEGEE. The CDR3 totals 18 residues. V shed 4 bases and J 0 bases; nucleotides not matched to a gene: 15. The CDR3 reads CASSPRGRDRGMNTEAFF. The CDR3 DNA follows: TGTGCCAGCAGCCCCCGAGGTAGGGACAGAGGTATGAACACTGAAGCTTTCTTT.

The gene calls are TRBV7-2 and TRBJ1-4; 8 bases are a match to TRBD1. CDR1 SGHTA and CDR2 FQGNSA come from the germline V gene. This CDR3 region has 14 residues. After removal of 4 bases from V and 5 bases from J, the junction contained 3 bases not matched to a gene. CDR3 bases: TGTGCCAGCAGCTCAGGGGGCCGGAATGAAAAACTGTTTTTT. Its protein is CASSSGGRNEKLFF.

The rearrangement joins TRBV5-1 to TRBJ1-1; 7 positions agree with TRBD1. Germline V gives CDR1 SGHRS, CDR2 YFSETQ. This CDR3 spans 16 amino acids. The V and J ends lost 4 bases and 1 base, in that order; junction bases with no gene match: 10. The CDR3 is CASSPTPGQRNTEAFF. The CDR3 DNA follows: TGCGCCAGCAGCCCCACCCCGGGACAGAGGAACACTGAAGCTTTCTTT.

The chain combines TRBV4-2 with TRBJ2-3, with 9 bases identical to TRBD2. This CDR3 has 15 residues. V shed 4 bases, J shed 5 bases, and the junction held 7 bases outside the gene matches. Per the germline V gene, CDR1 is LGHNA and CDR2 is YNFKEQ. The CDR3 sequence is CASSLAGGPQDTQYF. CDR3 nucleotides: TGTGCCAGCAGCCTCGCGGGGGGGCCGCAAGATACGCAGTATTTT.